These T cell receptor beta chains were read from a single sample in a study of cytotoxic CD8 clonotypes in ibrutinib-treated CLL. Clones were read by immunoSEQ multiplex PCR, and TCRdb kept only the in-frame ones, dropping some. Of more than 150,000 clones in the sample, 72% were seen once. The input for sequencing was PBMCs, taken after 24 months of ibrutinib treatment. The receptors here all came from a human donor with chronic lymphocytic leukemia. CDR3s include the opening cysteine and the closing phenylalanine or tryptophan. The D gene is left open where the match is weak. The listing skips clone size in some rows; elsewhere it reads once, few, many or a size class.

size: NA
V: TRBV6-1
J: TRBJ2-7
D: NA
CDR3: CASRKGLTTEQYF
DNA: TGTGCCAGCAGAAAAGGACTGACTACAGAGCAGTACTTC

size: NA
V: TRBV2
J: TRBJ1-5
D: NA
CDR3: CASSDRGGRHQPQHF
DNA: TGTGCCAGCAGTGATCGCGGGGGGCGGCATCAGCCCCAGCATTTT

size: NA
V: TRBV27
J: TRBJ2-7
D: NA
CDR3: CASSLSGAFYEQYF
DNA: TGTGCCAGCAGTTTATCGGGAGCCTTCTACGAGCAGTACTTC

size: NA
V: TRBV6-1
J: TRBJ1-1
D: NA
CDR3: CASSDGINTEAFF
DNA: TGTGCCAGCAGTGATGGGATTAACACTGAAGCTTTCTTT

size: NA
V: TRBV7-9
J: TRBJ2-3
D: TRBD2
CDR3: CASITGGRTDTQYF
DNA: TGTGCCAGCATCACGGGAGGCCGCACAGATACGCAGTATTTT

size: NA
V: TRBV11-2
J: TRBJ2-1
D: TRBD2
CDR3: CASSLDNWLAGVYNEQFF
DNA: TGTGCCAGCAGCTTAGATAATTGGCTAGCGGGAGTCTACAATGAGCAGTTCTTC

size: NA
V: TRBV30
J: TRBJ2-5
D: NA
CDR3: CAWSRSFYGKGQETQYF
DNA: TGTGCCTGGAGTAGGTCATTCTATGGGAAAGGACAAGAGACCCAGTACTTC

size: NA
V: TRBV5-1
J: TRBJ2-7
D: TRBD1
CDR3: CASSFKGAGDYEQYF
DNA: TGCGCCAGCAGCTTCAAGGGGGCAGGGGACTACGAGCAGTACTTC

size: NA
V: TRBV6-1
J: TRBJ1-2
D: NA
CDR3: CASIAGPYGYTF
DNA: TGTGCCAGCATTGCCGGCCCGTATGGCTACACCTTC

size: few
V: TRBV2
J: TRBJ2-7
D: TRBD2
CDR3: CASSEAGLAAFYEQYF
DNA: TGTGCCAGCAGTGAAGCTGGGCTAGCGGCCTTCTACGAGCAGTACTTC

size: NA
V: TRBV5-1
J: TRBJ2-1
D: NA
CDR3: CASKGGGSSYNEQFF
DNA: TGCGCCAGCAAAGGGGGCGGGAGCTCCTACAATGAGCAGTTCTTC

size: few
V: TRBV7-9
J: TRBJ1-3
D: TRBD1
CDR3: CASSLDRTGNTIYF
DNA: TGTGCCAGCAGCCTGGACAGGACTGGAAACACCATATATTTT

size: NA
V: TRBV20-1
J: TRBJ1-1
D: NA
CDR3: CSRTVNTEAFF
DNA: TGCAGCCGGACGGTCAACACTGAAGCTTTCTTT

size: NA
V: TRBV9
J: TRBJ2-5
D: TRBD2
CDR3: CASSVSGSGMSHETQYF
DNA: TGTGCCAGCAGCGTATCGGGAAGCGGGATGAGTCATGAGACCCAGTACTTC

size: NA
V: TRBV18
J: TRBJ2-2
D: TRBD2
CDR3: CASPTRGENTGELFF
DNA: TGTGCCAGCCCTACCCGGGGGGAGAACACCGGGGAGCTGTTTTTT

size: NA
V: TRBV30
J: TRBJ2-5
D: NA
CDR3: CAWSVDIQETQYF
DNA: TGTGCCTGGAGTGTTGACATCCAAGAGACCCAGTACTTC

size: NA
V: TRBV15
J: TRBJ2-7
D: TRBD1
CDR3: CATSSGTGSSGQYF
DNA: TGTGCCACCAGCAGCGGGACAGGATCTTCTGGGCAGTACTTC

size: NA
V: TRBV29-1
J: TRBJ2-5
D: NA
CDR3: CSVEVWIQETQYF
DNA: TGCAGCGTTGAAGTGTGGATACAAGAGACCCAGTACTTC

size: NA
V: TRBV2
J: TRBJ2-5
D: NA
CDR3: CASRGETQYF
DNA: TGTGCCAGCAGGGGAGAGACCCAGTACTTC

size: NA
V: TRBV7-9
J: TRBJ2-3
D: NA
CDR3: CASSRTLQGSTDTQYF
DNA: TGTGCCAGCAGCCGCACACTCCAAGGAAGCACAGATACGCAGTATTTT

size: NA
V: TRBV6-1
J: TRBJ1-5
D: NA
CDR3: CASSENGNYQPQHF
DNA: TGTGCCAGCAGTGAAAATGGCAACTATCAGCCCCAGCATTTT

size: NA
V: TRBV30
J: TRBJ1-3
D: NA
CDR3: CAWSSYGGGNTIYF
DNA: TGTGCCTGGAGTTCATACGGGGGCGGAAACACCATATATTTT

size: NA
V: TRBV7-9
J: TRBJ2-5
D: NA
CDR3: CASSPAVRRETQYF
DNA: TGTGCCAGCAGCCCCGCCGTTCGCCGGGAGACCCAGTACTTC

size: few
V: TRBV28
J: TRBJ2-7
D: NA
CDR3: CASSLRLAEQYF
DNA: TGTGCCAGCAGTTTACGACTGGCGGAGCAGTACTTC

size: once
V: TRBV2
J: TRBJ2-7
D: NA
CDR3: CANLGGAAYEQYF
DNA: TGTGCCAATTTGGGGGGCGCGGCCTACGAGCAGTACTTC

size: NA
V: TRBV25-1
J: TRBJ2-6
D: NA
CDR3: CATAPPSGANVLTF
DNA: TGTGCCACCGCCCCTCCCTCTGGGGCCAACGTCCTGACTTTC

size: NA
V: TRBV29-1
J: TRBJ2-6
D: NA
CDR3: CSVRTPRPSGANVLTF
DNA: TGCAGCGTGCGGACCCCGCGCCCCTCTGGGGCCAACGTCCTGACTTTC

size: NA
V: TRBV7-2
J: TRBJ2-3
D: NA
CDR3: CASSLSHTDTQYF
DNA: TGTGCCAGCAGCTTAAGCCACACAGATACGCAGTATTTT

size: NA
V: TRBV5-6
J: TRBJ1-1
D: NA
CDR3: CASSWMNTEAFF
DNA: TGTGCCAGCAGCTGGATGAACACTGAAGCTTTCTTT

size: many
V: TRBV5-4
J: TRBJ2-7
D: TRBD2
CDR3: CASSLMASGRNRYEQYF
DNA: TGTGCCAGCAGCTTGATGGCTAGCGGGAGGAACCGCTACGAGCAGTACTTC

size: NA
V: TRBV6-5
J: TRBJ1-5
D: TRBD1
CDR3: CASRLQGNQPQHF
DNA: TGTGCCAGCAGATTACAGGGGAATCAGCCCCAGCATTTT

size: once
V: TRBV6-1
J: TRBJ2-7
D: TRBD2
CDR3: CASSVPTSGRQGEQYF
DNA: TGTGCCAGCAGTGTTCCGACTAGCGGGAGACAGGGTGAGCAGTACTTC

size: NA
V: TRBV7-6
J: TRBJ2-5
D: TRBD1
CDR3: CASSLVWTGDAETQYF
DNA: TGTGCCAGCAGCTTAGTTTGGACAGGCGATGCGGAGACCCAGTACTTC

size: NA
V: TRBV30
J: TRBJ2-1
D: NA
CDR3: CAWSVGRLDEQFF
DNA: TGTGCCTGGAGTGTGGGCAGGTTAGATGAGCAGTTCTTC

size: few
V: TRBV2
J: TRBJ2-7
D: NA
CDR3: CASSEGLYEQYF
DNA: TGTGCCAGCAGTGAAGGGCTGTACGAGCAGTACTTC

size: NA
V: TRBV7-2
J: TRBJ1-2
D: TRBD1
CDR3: CASSLDRGRVGYTF
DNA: TGTGCCAGCAGCTTAGACAGGGGGCGAGTTGGCTACACCTTC

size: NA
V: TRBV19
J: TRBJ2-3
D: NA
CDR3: CASSRRTVNTDTQYF
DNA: TGTGCCAGTAGTAGGCGGACAGTTAACACAGATACGCAGTATTTT

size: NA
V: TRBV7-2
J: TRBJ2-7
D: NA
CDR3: CASSLGIFYEQYF
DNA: TGTGCCAGCAGCTTAGGGATTTTCTACGAGCAGTACTTC

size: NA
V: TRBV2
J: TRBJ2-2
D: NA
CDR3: CASSELLVGELFF
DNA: TGTGCCAGCAGTGAACTTCTCGTTGGGGAGCTGTTTTTT

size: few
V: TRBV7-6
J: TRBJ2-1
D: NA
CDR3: CASSYVGSYNEQFF
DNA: TGTGCCAGCAGCTATGTCGGCAGCTACAATGAGCAGTTCTTC

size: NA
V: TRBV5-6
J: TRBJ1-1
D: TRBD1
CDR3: CASSFLQGDTEAFF
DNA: TGTGCCAGCAGCTTCTTACAGGGGGACACTGAAGCTTTCTTT

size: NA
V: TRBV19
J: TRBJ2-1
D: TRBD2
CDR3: CASSSWGRLAGGPGEEQFF
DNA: TGTGCCAGTAGTAGCTGGGGGCGGCTAGCGGGAGGGCCCGGTGAGGAGCAGTTCTTC

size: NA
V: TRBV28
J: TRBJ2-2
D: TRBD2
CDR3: CASRRAGLAGGAIGELFF
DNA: TGTGCCAGCAGGCGTGCAGGACTAGCGGGAGGTGCGATCGGGGAGCTGTTTTTT

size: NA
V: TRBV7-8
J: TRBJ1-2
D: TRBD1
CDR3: CASSLLGGVDYGYTF
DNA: TGTGCCAGCAGCTTACTAGGGGGCGTGGACTATGGCTACACCTTC

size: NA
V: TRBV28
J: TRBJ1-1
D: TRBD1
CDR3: CASSLAGTENTEAFF
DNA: TGTGCCAGCAGTTTAGCCGGGACAGAAAACACTGAAGCTTTCTTT

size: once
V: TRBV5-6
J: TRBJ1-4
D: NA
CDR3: CASSLITTNEKLFF
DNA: TGTGCCAGCAGCTTGATAACCACGAATGAAAAACTGTTTTTT

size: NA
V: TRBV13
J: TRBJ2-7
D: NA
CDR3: CASSSQVYEQYF
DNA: TGTGCCAGCAGCTCACAAGTCTACGAGCAGTACTTC

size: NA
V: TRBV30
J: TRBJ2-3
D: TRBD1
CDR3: CAWSTGQGAFTDTQYF
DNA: TGTGCCTGGAGTACCGGACAGGGGGCCTTCACAGATACGCAGTATTTT

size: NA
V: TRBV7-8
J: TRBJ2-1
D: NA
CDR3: CASSVDWPVSYNEQFF
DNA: TGTGCCAGCAGCGTAGACTGGCCGGTCTCCTACAATGAGCAGTTCTTC